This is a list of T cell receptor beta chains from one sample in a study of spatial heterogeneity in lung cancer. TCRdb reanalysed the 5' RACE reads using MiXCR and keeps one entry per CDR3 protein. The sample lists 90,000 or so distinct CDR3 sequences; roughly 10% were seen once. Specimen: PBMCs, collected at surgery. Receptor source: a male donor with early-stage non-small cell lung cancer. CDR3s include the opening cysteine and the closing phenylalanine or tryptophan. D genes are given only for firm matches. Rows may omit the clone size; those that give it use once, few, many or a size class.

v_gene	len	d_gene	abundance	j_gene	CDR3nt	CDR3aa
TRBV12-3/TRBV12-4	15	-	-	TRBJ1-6	TGTGCCAGCAGTCCCCGACAGGCCGATAATTCACCCCTCCACTTT	CASSPRQADNSPLHF
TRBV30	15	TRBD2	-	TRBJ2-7	TGTGCCTGGAGTGTATCCAGCGGGGCACCCTACGAGCAGTACTTC	CAWSVSSGAPYEQYF
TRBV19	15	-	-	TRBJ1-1	TGTGCCAGTATTGGAGGGATCCCCGTGAACACTGAAGCTTTCTTT	CASIGGIPVNTEAFF
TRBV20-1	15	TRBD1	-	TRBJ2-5	TGCAGTGCTAGAGACGGGGACAGCTTGCAAGAGACCCAGTACTTC	CSARDGDSLQETQYF
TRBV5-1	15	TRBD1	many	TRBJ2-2	TGCGCCAGCAGCTTGGGACAGGGGTACACCGGGGAGCTGTTTTTT	CASSLGQGYTGELFF
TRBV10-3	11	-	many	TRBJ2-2	TGTGCCATCAGTGAAGGCGGGGAGCTGTTTTTT	CAISEGGELFF
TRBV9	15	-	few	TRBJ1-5	TGTGCCAGCAGCGTGACAGGAGATAGCAATCAGCCCCAGCATTTT	CASSVTGDSNQPQHF
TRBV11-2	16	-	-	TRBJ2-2	TGTGCCAGCAGCTTAGGTCTCGCAGGGATAACCGGGGAGCTGTTTTTT	CASSLGLAGITGELFF
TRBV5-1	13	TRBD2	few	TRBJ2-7	TGCGCCAGCAGAAGCGGGGGGACCTACGAGCAGTACTTC	CASRSGGTYEQYF
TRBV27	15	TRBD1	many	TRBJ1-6	TGTGCCAGCAGTTTATCACGACAGGGGAGTTCACCCCTCCACTTT	CASSLSRQGSSPLHF
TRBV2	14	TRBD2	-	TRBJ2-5	TGTGCCAGCAGTAAAAGCGGGAAGAAAGAGACCCAGTACTTC	CASSKSGKKETQYF
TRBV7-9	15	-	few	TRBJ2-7	TGTGCCAGCAGTCCACTAGGGGGTCAGGAACGCGAGCAGTACTTC	CASSPLGGQEREQYF
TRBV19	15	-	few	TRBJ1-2	TGTGCCAGTAGTATGGCAACAGGCGATCTCTATGGCTACACCTTC	CASSMATGDLYGYTF
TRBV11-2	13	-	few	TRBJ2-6	TGTGCCAGCACTATTGCCGGGGCCAACGTCCTGACTTTC	CASTIAGANVLTF
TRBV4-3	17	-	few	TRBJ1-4	TGCGCCAGCAGCCAAGATATATTAGGAGGGGGGAATGAAAAACTGTTTTTT	CASSQDILGGGNEKLFF
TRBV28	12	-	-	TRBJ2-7	TGTGCCAGCAGTTTCGGCCCCAACGAGCAGTACTTC	CASSFGPNEQYF
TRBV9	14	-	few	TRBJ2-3	TGTGCCAGCAGCGCCAATTTGGGATTCCCTACGCAGTATTTT	CASSANLGFPTQYF
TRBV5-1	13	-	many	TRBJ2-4	TGCGCCAGCAGTCCACAGGGGAGGGACATTCAGTACTTC	CASSPQGRDIQYF
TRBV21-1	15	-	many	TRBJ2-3	TGTGCCAGCAGCACTAGAGGATCTAGCACAGATACGCAGTATTTT	CASSTRGSSTDTQYF
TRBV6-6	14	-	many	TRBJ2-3	TGTGCCAGCAGTTACAGGGATTGGGCAGATACGCAGTATTTT	CASSYRDWADTQYF
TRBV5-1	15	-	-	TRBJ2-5	TGCGCCAGCACCTTCCATGCTCCAGGCCAAGAGACCCAGTACTTC	CASTFHAPGQETQYF
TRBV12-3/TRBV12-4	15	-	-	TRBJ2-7	TGTGCCAGCAGTTTAGCCTCACAGGGACCCTACGAGCAGTACTTC	CASSLASQGPYEQYF
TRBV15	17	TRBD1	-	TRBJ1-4	TGTGCCACCAGCAGAGATTGGGGACAGACCATTAATGAAAAACTGTTTTTT	CATSRDWGQTINEKLFF
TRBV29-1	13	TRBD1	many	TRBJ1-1	TGCAGCGCATCAGGGGGCTCCGGCACTGAAGCTTTCTTT	CSASGGSGTEAFF
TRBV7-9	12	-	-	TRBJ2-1	TGTGCCAGCAGCGCACGATCGAATGAGCAGTTCTTC	CASSARSNEQFF
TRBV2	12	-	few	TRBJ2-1	TGTGCCACCCAGGGTGGGGACAATGAGCAGTTCTTC	CATQGGDNEQFF
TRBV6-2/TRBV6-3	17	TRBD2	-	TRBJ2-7	TGTGCCAGCAGTTACGGGGCTAGCGGGGGCCATTTGGGAGAGCAGTACTTC	CASSYGASGGHLGEQYF
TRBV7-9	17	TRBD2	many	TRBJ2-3	TGTGCCAGCAGCGTCCCTAGCGGGAGAGCGGGCACAGATACGCAGTATTTT	CASSVPSGRAGTDTQYF
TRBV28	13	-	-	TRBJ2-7	TGTGCCAGCAGTTTAACAGCCTCCTACGAGCAGTACTTC	CASSLTASYEQYF
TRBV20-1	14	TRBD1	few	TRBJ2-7	TGCAGTGCCCGAAATCAGGACAGGGGCAACGAGCAGTACTTC	CSARNQDRGNEQYF
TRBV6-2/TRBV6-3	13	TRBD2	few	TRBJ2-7	TGTGCCACCCAGCGGGGGGGCAACTACGAGCAGTACTTC	CATQRGGNYEQYF
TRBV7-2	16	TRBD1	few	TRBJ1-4	TGTGCCAGCAGCGAAGGGACAGTGGCAACTAATGAAAAACTGTTTTTT	CASSEGTVATNEKLFF
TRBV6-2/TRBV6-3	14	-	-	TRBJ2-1	TGTGCCAGCACCAAGGACTACCTATACAATGAGCAGTTCTTC	CASTKDYLYNEQFF
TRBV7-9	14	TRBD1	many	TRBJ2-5	TGTGCCAGCAGCGCTGGACAGGGAGAGGAGACCCAGTACTTC	CASSAGQGEETQYF
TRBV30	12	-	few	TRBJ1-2	TGTGCCTGGAGTGTAGATAAGGGTCTTCCTCGTTTC	CAWSVDKGLPRF
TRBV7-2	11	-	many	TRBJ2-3	TGTGCCAGCAAGGCTGCGGACACGCAGTATTTT	CASKAADTQYF
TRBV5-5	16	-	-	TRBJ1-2	TGTGCCAGCAGCTCCTCCCTGAACAGGGAGAGAAATGGCTACACCTTC	CASSSSLNRERNGYTF
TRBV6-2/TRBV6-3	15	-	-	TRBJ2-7	TGTGCCAGCAGTTACGGAGACAGGACCCTCTACGAGCAGTACTTC	CASSYGDRTLYEQYF
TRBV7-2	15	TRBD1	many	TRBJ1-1	TGTGCCAGCAGCTTAGTCGGGACAGGGATAACTGAAGCTTTCTTT	CASSLVGTGITEAFF
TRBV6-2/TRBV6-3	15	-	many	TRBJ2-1	TGTGCCAGCAGTTACGGGACTTCGTCCTACAATGAGCAGTTCTTC	CASSYGTSSYNEQFF
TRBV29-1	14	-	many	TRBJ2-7	TGCAGCGTTGTCTTCCAGGGGAAGGGCTACGAGCAGTACTTC	CSVVFQGKGYEQYF
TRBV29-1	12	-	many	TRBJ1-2	TGCAGCGTTGAAGTCAGCTACTATGGCTACACCTTC	CSVEVSYYGYTF
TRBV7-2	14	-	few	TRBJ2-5	TGTGCCAGCAGCCAGCAAAGAGGGGGTGAGACCCAGTACTTC	CASSQQRGGETQYF
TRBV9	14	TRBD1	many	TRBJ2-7	TGTGCCAGCAGCGTAGCTGGACAGGGGTACGAGCAGTACTTC	CASSVAGQGYEQYF
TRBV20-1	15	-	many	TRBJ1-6	TGCAGTGGAGTGATTCAACTCTCAGTGTATTCACCCCTCCACTTT	CSGVIQLSVYSPLHF
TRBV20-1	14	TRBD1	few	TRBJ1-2	TGCAGTGCAGACGACAGGGGGCCTAACTATGGCTACACCTTC	CSADDRGPNYGYTF
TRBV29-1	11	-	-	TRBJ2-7	TGCAGCGTTGGGACACACTACGAGCAGTACTTC	CSVGTHYEQYF
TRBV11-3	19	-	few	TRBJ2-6	TGTGCCAGCAGCTTAACCCTCGAGGGGAAAAGCACTGGGGCCAACGTCCTGACTTTC	CASSLTLEGKSTGANVLTF
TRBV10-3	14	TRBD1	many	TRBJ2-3	TGTGCCATCAGGCCGACAGGGATCACAGATACGCAGTATTTT	CAIRPTGITDTQYF
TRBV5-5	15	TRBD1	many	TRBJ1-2	TGTGCCAGCAGCTTGGAATCAGGGGGCAACTATGGCTACACCTTC	CASSLESGGNYGYTF